The 17 T cell receptor beta chains given below trace back to one sample, sequenced in a study of T cell changes during pregnancy in multiple sclerosis. Repertoires were generated with immunoSEQ multiplex PCR, while TCRdb's copy carries only in-frame clones and drops some. The repertoire includes tens of thousands of clones, 85% to 90% of them detected once, and 0.85% to 0.95% sits in the top ten. The starting material was peripheral blood, obtained in the first trimester of pregnancy. These receptors were obtained from a female donor in good health, enrolled as a control in a pregnancy study.

About this clone: The same CDR3 can be traced to other DNA sequences in this sample. This sequence joins TRBV9 and TRBJ2-3; 13 nucleotides align to TRBD2. J was trimmed by 0 bases and V by 3 bases; bases with no gene match: 1. Looked up from germline, CDR1 is SGDLS and CDR2 is YYNGEE. The CDR3 consists of 16 residues. CDR3 sequence: CASSAGLAGSTDTQYF. CDR3 coding DNA: TGTGCCAGCAGCGCGGGACTAGCGGGGAGCACAGATACGCAGTATTTT.

Concerning this clone: The junction does not match germline at one end; this may be a read error. Other DNA sequences in the same sample also yield this CDR3. This chain uses TRBV9 with TRBJ2-1; perhaps TRBD2 as D (5 bases). The CDR3 is 15 residues long. Germline V gene sequence: CDR1 SGDLS, CDR2 YYNGEE. As DNA, the CDR3 is TGTGCCAGCAGCGTAATTCCCACCTACGGGAATGAGCAATTCTTC. Its translation is CASSVIPTYGNEQFF.

This chain uses TRBV9 with TRBJ1-3; TRBD1 matches at 8 bases. This CDR3 comprises 16 residues. Losses at the gene ends were 1 base for V and 4 bases for J; bases not matched to a gene: 7. Germline V lookup: CDR1 SGDLS, CDR2 YYNGEE. CDR3 in amino acids: CASSVTGGTGGNTIYF. The CDR3 coding sequence is TGTGCCAGCAGCGTAACTGGAGGGACAGGAGGAAACACCATATATTTT.

The chain recombines TRBV5-1 with TRBJ1-4; D remains unclear. Per germline, CDR1 SGHRS and CDR2 YFSETQ. This CDR3 region has 15 residues. Trimming left V 6 bases short and J 1 base short, with 13 bases between. The CDR3 region has the DNA TGCGCCAGCACCCTGTCCCCCCGAACTAATGAAAAACTGTTTTTT. It yields the protein CASTLSPRTNEKLFF.

This chain connects TRBV28 to TRBJ1-4; no firm D call. CDR1 MDHEN and CDR2 SYDVKM come from the germline V gene. Trimming removed 1 base at V and 8 bases at J, with 14 bases between. The CDR3 spans 15 residues. The CDR3 DNA sequence: TGTGCCAGCAGTTTATTGGCGGAGGGAAACGAAAAACTGTTTTTT. It translates to CASSLLAEGNEKLFF. The whole variable domain, remainder taken from reference TRBV28 and TRBJ1-4, is DVKVTQSSRYLVKRTGEKVFLECVQDMDHENMFWYRQDPGLGLRLIYFSYDVKMKEKGDIPEGYSVSREKKERFSLILESASTNQTSMYLCASSLLAEGNEKLFFGSGTQLSVL.

V and J are TRBV7-2 and TRBJ2-3, with 7 bases matching TRBD2. V gave up 3 bases and J gave up 2 bases; unmatched junction bases: 5. Germline V gene data show CDR1 as SGHTA and CDR2 as FQGNSA. The CDR3 runs 15 residues. As DNA, the CDR3 is TGTGCCAGCAGCTTTGCTAGCGGACTCACAGATACGCAGTATTTT. This codes for CASSFASGLTDTQYF.

The chain couples TRBV10-3 to TRBJ1-1; D gene ambiguous. Germline values: CDR1 ENHRY, CDR2 SYGVKD. Trimming cost V 3 bases and J 1 base, with 15 bases left between them. The CDR3 has 16 residues. CDR3 region: CAISDFNTKRNTEAFF. As DNA, the CDR3 is TGTGCCATCAGTGACTTCAACACGAAAAGGAACACTGAAGCTTTCTTT.

This chain links TRBV4-1 with TRBJ1-4, with unresolved D. The V and J ends lost 1 base and 8 bases respectively, with 17 bases between them. The germline gives CDR1 MGHRA, CDR2 YSYEKL. The CDR3 spans 16 residues. The CDR3 protein is CASSQGPLGLREKLFF. The CDR3 nucleotides are TGCGCCAGCAGCCAAGGCCCTCTCGGACTCCGAGAAAAACTGTTTTTT.

The genes are TRBV19 and TRBJ2-7, with D perhaps TRBD1 (6 bases). V was trimmed by 3 bases and J by 6 bases, leaving 15 bases between them. This CDR3 has 14 residues. Germline-derived CDR1 and CDR2 are LNHDA and SQIVND (reference sequence). CDR3 in amino acids: CASSIMAGVREQYF. The DNA for the CDR3 is TGTGCCAGTAGTATTATGGCAGGGGTTCGCGAGCAGTACTTC.

The CDR3 sequence is CASSALAGAAGELFF. The CDR3 DNA follows: TGCGCCAGCAGCGCGCTAGCGGGGGCTGCCGGGGAGCTGTTTTTT. The chain combines TRBV4-3 with TRBJ2-2, with 10 bases matching TRBD2. Germline CDR1 and CDR2: LGHNA and YSLEER. CDR3 length: 15 amino acids. The ends lost 5 bases at V and 6 bases at J; junction bases unmatched: 6.

This sequence joins TRBV29-1 and TRBJ1-2, with unresolved D. The germline V gene has CDR1 SQVTM and CDR2 ANQGSEA. Trimming removed 6 bases from V and 7 bases from J, with 21 bases in between. This CDR3 contains 14 residues. CDR3: CSVASLLRIGGYTF. CDR3 DNA: TGCAGCGTCGCCTCCCTTCTCAGGATCGGTGGCTACACCTTC.

This clone was counted a few times. The rearrangement links TRBV10-3 to TRBJ1-5, with a tentative D call TRBD1 (6 bases). The germline V and J ends were trimmed by 4 bases and 7 bases, with 8 bases remaining between them. There are 12 residues in the CDR3. CDR1 ENHRY and CDR2 SYGVKD come from the germline V gene. In nucleotides, the CDR3 is TGTGCCATCAGTGCAGGGGAGCAGCCCCAGCATTTT. It specifies CAISAGEQPQHF.

The V gene is TRBV27, the J gene TRBJ2-1; possible D gene TRBD2, 6 bases. Germline CDR1 is MNHEY and CDR2 is SMNVEV (reference sequence). V was shortened by 6 bases and J by 13 bases, with 19 bases between the two germline ends. The CDR3 contains 13 residues. The CDR3 sequence is CASSETGTREQFF. Written as DNA, the CDR3 is TGTGCCAGCAGCGAAACCGGGACTCGGGAACAGTTCTTC.

The V gene is TRBV9, the J gene TRBJ1-3, with a tentative D call TRBD1 (5 bases). The CDR3 sequence is 18 residues long. Germline CDR1 is SGDLS and CDR2 is YYNGEE. Trimming left V 0 bases short and J 0 bases short, with 16 bases between. CDR3 bases: TGTGCCAGCAGCGTAGAAACAGGTTCTCTAATCTCTGGAAACACCATATATTTT. This encodes CASSVETGSLISGNTIYF.

The genes are TRBV10-3 and TRBJ1-2; D possibly corresponds to TRBD1 (6 bases). Germline loops: CDR1 ENHRY, CDR2 SYGVKD. Trimming took off 4 bases at V and 3 bases at J, with 12 bases between the two ends. The CDR3 consists of 14 residues. The CDR3 reads CAISGSGADYGYTF. CDR3 nucleotides: TGTGCCATCAGTGGGTCAGGGGCTGACTATGGCTACACCTTC.

V is TRBV7-9 and J is TRBJ1-3, with D possibly TRBD1 on 6 matching bases. The V end was cut by 8 bases, the J end by 0 bases, with 20 bases between. This CDR3 is built from 17 residues. Germline assignment: CDR1 SEHNR and CDR2 FQNEAQ (reference sequence). DNA for the CDR3: TGTGCCAGCTCAATAACGCTTGGGGGCCTCTCTGGAAACACCATATATTTT. Protein: CASSITLGGLSGNTIYF. Filled out from reference TRBV7-9 and TRBJ1-3, the complete variable domain reads DTGVSQNPRHKITKRGQNVTFRCDPISEHNRLYWYRQTLGQGPEFLTYFQNEAQLEKSRLLSDRFSAERPKGSFSTLEIQRTEQGDSAMYLCASSITLGGLSGNTIYFGEGSWLTVV.

The rearrangement uses TRBV5-1 and TRBJ2-5, with 8 nucleotides matching TRBD2. Trimming at V came to 1 base and at J to 2 bases, leaving 7 bases not matched to a gene. The CDR3 length is 16 residues. Germline V gene sequence: CDR1 SGHRS, CDR2 YFSETQ. This CDR3 is CASSLRLASGQETQYF. DNA of the CDR3: TGCGCCAGCAGCTTGCGTTTGGCTAGCGGGCAAGAGACCCAGTACTTC.